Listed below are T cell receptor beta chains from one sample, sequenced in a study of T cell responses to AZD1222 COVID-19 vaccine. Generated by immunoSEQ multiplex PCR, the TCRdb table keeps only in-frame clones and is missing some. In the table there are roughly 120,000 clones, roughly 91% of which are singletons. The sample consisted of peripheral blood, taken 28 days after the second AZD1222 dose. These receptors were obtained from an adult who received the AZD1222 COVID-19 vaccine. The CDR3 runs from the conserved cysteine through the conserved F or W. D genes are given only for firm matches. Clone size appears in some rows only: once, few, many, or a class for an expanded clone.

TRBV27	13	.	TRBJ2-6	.	TGTGCCAGCATGAGGGCTGGGGCCAACGTCCTGACTTTC	CASMRAGANVLTF
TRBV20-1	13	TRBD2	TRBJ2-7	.	TGCAGTGCTAGTCGCGGGGGAGCCTACGAGCAGTACTTC	CSASRGGAYEQYF
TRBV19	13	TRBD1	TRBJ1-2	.	TGTGCCAGTAGTATGGGACAGTTCAGTGGCTACACCTTC	CASSMGQFSGYTF
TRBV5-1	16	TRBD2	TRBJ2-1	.	TGCGCCAGCAGCTGGATACTTAGCGGGGGGCACAATGAGCAGTTCTTC	CASSWILSGGHNEQFF
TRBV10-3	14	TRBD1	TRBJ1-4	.	TGTGCCATCAGTGAGGACAGGGGGAATGAAAAACTGTTTTTT	CAISEDRGNEKLFF
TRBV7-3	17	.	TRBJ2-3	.	TGTGCCAGCAGCTCCCCCGACTCGTTCTGGGCCACAGATACGCAGTATTTT	CASSSPDSFWATDTQYF
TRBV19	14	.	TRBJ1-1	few	TGTGCCAGTAGTATCTCAGGAATGAACACTGAAGCTTTCTTT	CASSISGMNTEAFF
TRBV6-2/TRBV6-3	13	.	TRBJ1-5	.	TGTGCCAGCAGTTTGGGGGTGGGTCAGCCCCAGCATTTT	CASSLGVGQPQHF
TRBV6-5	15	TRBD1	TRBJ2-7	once	TGTGCCAGCGTCGGGGGCAGGGGGCTATTTGGCGAGCAGTACTTC	CASVGGRGLFGEQYF
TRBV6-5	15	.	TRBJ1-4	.	TGTGCCAGCAGTTACTCGGGCTCCTCGGATGAAAAACTGTTTTTT	CASSYSGSSDEKLFF
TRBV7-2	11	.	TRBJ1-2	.	TGTGCCAGCAGCTCGGGGACCGGCTACACCTTC	CASSSGTGYTF
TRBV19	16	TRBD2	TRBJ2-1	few	TGTGCCAGTAGTATTATTAGCGGGGCCACCTACAATGAGCAGTTCTTC	CASSIISGATYNEQFF
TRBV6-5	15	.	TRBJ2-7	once	TGTGCCAGCAGCGGGAAGGATACACGGAACTACGAGCAGTACTTC	CASSGKDTRNYEQYF
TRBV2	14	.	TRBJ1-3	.	TGTGCCAGCAAGGAAGTTAGCTCTGGAAACACCATATATTTT	CASKEVSSGNTIYF
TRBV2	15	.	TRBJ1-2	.	TGTGCCAGCAGTGACAACCGGGCCCCGGACTATGGCTACACCTTC	CASSDNRAPDYGYTF
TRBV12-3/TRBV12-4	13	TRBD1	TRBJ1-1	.	TGTGCCAGCAGCCGCAGGGGGCGGGCTGAAGCTTTCTTT	CASSRRGRAEAFF
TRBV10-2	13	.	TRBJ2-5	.	TGCGCCAGCAGGATTAGCGGTCAGGAGACCCAGTACTTC	CASRISGQETQYF
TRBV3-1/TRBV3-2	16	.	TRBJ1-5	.	TGTGCCAGCAGCCAATATCGTAGAAGAAGGGATCAGCCCCAGCATTTT	CASSQYRRRRDQPQHF
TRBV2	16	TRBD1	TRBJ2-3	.	TGTGCCAGCAAAGGAGGGACAGGGGGGGACACAGATACGCAGTATTTT	CASKGGTGGDTDTQYF
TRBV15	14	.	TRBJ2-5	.	TGTGCCACCAGCAGAGACCTGGCCCAAGAGACCCAGTACTTC	CATSRDLAQETQYF
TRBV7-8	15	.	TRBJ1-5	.	TGTGCCAGCAGCGCCCTTGGGGAGCGAAATCAGCCCCAGCATTTT	CASSALGERNQPQHF
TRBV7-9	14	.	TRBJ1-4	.	TGTGCCAGCAGCGACACTAAGAGGAGTGAAAAACTGTTTTTT	CASSDTKRSEKLFF
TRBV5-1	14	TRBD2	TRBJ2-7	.	TGCGCCAGCAGCTTCGGCATAGCGGGAACCGAGCAGTACTTC	CASSFGIAGTEQYF
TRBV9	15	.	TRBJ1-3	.	TGTGCCAGCAGTCTCGAGGCGGTTACTGGAAACACCATATATTTT	CASSLEAVTGNTIYF
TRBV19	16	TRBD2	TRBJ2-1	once	TGTGCCAGTACACTAGCGGGAGTCAGCTCCTACAATGAGCAGTTCTTC	CASTLAGVSSYNEQFF
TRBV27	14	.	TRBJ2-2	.	TGTGCCAGCAGTTTATCATGGGGTACCGGGGAGCTGTTTTTT	CASSLSWGTGELFF
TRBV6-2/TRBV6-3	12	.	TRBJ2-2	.	TGTGCCAGCAGTTCCAACACCGGGGAGCTGTTTTTT	CASSSNTGELFF
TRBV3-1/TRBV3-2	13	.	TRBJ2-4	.	TGTGCCAGCAGCCAAAGTTTCTCCAACATTCAGTACTTC	CASSQSFSNIQYF
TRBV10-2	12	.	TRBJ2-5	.	TGCGCCAGCAGAAAGTACCAAGAGACCCAGTACTTC	CASRKYQETQYF
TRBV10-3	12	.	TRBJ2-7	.	TGTGCCATCGGGGCCGCGTCCTACGAGCAGTACTTC	CAIGAASYEQYF
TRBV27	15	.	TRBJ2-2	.	TGTGCCAGCAGTCCCGACAGGTTGGGAACCGGGGAGCTGTTTTTT	CASSPDRLGTGELFF
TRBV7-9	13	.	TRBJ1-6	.	TGTGCCAGCAGCTTAGACCCAGGATCACCCCTCCACTTT	CASSLDPGSPLHF
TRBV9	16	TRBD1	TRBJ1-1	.	TGTGCCAGCAGCCTCACCCTGGACAGGGGGAACACTGAAGCTTTCTTT	CASSLTLDRGNTEAFF
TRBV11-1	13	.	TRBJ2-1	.	TGTGCCAGCAGCCCGAGGGTCCTCCGGGAGCAGTTCTTC	CASSPRVLREQFF
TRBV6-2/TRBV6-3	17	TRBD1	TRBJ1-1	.	TGTGCCAGCAGTTCTTTCCGACAGGGGGCTTTAAACACTGAAGCTTTCTTT	CASSSFRQGALNTEAFF
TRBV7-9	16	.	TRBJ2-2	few	TGTGCCAGCAGCTCCCCGGAACTGGCGAACACCGGGGAGCTGTTTTTT	CASSSPELANTGELFF
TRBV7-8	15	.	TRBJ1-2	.	TGTGCCAGCAGCTTAGGACGGACGGACTACTATGGCTACACCTTC	CASSLGRTDYYGYTF
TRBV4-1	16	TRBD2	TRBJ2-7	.	TGCGCCAGCAGCCAAGACGAGGATAGCGGGAGATACGAGCAGTACTTC	CASSQDEDSGRYEQYF
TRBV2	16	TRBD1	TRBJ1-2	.	TGTGCCAGCAGAGACAGGGGACTGCCCCTTAACTATGGCTACACCTTC	CASRDRGLPLNYGYTF
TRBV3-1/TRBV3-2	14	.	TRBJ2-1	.	TGTGCCAGCAGCCAAGATCGGCGGAGCGGTGAGCAGTTCTTC	CASSQDRRSGEQFF
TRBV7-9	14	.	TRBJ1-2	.	TGTGCCAGCAGCTTAGGGGCAGTCAACTATGGCTACACCTTC	CASSLGAVNYGYTF
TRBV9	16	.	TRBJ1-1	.	TGTGCCAGCAGCGTAGAGCCACACCAGGGGTCCACTGAAGCTTTCTTT	CASSVEPHQGSTEAFF
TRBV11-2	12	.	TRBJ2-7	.	TGTGCCAGCAGGATAGACCGCTACGAGCAGTACTTC	CASRIDRYEQYF
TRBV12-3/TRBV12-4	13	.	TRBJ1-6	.	TGTGCCAGCAGTTTTTTGGGGAATTCACCCCTCCACTTT	CASSFLGNSPLHF
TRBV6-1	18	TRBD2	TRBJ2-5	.	TGTGCCAGCAGTGGCCGCCGGATAAGCGGGACCTCCCAAGAGACCCAGTACTTC	CASSGRRISGTSQETQYF
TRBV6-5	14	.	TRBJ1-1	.	TGTGCCAGCAGTTACGGAAGCAAGAACACTGAAGCTTTCTTT	CASSYGSKNTEAFF